What follows are 22 T cell receptor beta chains derived from one specimen sequenced in a study of blood T cell repertoires in COVID-19. The method was immunoSEQ multiplex PCR; TCRdb's version includes in-frame clones alone and lacks a portion of them. The sample contains under 100,000 clones, over 85% of which appear only once. Specimen: peripheral blood. The origin of the receptors is a middle-aged man with active COVID-19.

The chain employs TRBV6-6 and TRBJ1-2; 8 bases align to TRBD1. The V gene end was trimmed by 4 bases and the J gene end by 4 bases; junction bases not matched to a gene: 8. Looked up from germline, CDR1 is MNHNY and CDR2 is SVGAGI (reference sequence). This CDR3 has 15 amino acids. CDR3 in DNA: TGTGCCAGCAGTTTAGGGGACAGGAGATTCTATGGCTACACCTTC. Translation gives CASSLGDRRFYGYTF.

J is TRBJ2-1 and V is TRBV19, with a possible D match to TRBD2 (6 bases). This CDR3 has 14 amino acids. Trimming cost V 5 bases and J 0 bases, with 8 bases left between them. Germline lookup yields CDR1 LNHDA and CDR2 SQIVND (reference sequence). This chain's CDR3 is CASSRGSSYNEQFF. CDR3 nucleotide sequence: TGTGCCAGTAGTCGGGGGAGCTCCTACAATGAGCAGTTCTTC.

The rearrangement uses TRBV10-3 and TRBJ1-5; possible D gene TRBD1, 5 bases. V was shortened by 3 bases and J by 0 bases, with 21 bases between the two germline ends. The CDR3 runs 19 residues. Germline CDR1 reads ENHRY; CDR2 reads SYGVKD. DNA of the CDR3: TGTGCCATCAGTGACACCTACCATCGTGGGGGGGGTAGCAATCAGCCCCAGCATTTT. The encoded protein is CAISDTYHRGGGSNQPQHF.

This chain joins TRBV6-2 or TRBV6-3 and TRBJ1-6; 7 positions match TRBD1. The V segment lost 2 bases and the J segment 10 bases; nucleotides outside the gene matches: 5. Per the germline V gene, CDR1 is MNHEY and CDR2 is SVGEGT. The CDR3 extends over 14 amino acids. The chain's CDR3 is CASSYHRGGSPLHF. As DNA, the CDR3 is TGTGCCAGCAGTTACCACAGGGGAGGCTCACCCCTCCACTTT.

This clone was seen only once. The CDR3 region has the DNA TGTGCCAGCAGCTGGCAGACTAGCGGGGGGCCCCCTCCCTACGAGCAGTACTTC. Its translation is CASSWQTSGGPPPYEQYF. The chain is built from TRBV5-4 and TRBJ2-7, with 13 bases that match TRBD2. This CDR3 spans 18 amino acids. CDR1 and CDR2 (germline): SGHNT, YYREEE (reference sequence). J lost 2 bases, V lost 3 bases, and 11 bases had no gene match.

The rearrangement links TRBV19 to TRBJ2-3, with TRBD2 matching over 8 bases. Trimming cost V 1 base and J 4 bases; bases outside gene matches: 4. Germline CDR1 and CDR2: LNHDA and SQIVND (reference sequence). The CDR3 runs 15 residues. CDR3 coding DNA: TGTGCCAGTAGTATAGCGGGAGGGCCATCAGATACGCAGTATTTT. Residues: CASSIAGGPSDTQYF.

The rearrangement links TRBV5-4 to TRBJ2-7; D call uncertain. This CDR3 has 13 amino acids. The germline V gene encodes CDR1 SGHNT and CDR2 YYREEE (reference sequence). The V and J ends lost 4 bases and 6 bases respectively, with 14 bases between them. The CDR3 protein is CASSLAGLSEQYF. Written as DNA, the CDR3 is TGTGCCAGCAGCCTGGCAGGTCTCTCCGAGCAGTACTTC.

The rearrangement joins TRBV9 to TRBJ2-3; 9 bases agree with TRBD1. This CDR3 region has 14 residues. The germline V gene has CDR1 SGDLS and CDR2 YYNGEE. V trimming: 3 bases; J trimming: 5 bases; junction bases outside the gene matches: 4. The CDR3 loop reads CASSAGQGIDTQYF. The CDR3 DNA follows: TGTGCCAGCAGCGCGGGACAGGGTATAGATACGCAGTATTTT.

The rearrangement joins TRBV19 to TRBJ1-5; D might be TRBD1 (5 bases). V lost 3 bases and J lost 6, with 21 bases in between. The CDR3 extends over 17 amino acids. Per germline, CDR1 LNHDA and CDR2 SQIVND (reference sequence). The CDR3 DNA reads TGTGCCAGTAGTATCGGCGGGCAGGGAGGCCCGAGTCAGCCCCAGCATTTT. Amino acids: CASSIGGQGGPSQPQHF.

V is TRBV6-2 or TRBV6-3 and J is TRBJ2-5; 11 bases are shared with TRBD1. V lost 2 bases to trimming and J lost 6 bases; unmatched junction nucleotides: 14. The CDR3 consists of 18 residues. From germline, CDR1 is MNHEY and CDR2 SVGEGT. The CDR3 protein is CASSYIAGTGGGRQTQYF. CDR3 in DNA: TGTGCCAGCAGTTACATAGCCGGGACAGGGGGGGGCAGGCAGACCCAGTACTTC.

The J gene is TRBJ2-7, the V gene TRBV5-1; D is ambiguous. The CDR3 loop spans 16 amino acids. The V end lost 0 bases, the J end lost 1 base, and 14 bases lay between the germline ends. Germline loops: CDR1 SGHRS, CDR2 YFSETQ. CDR3 nucleotide sequence: TGCGCCAGCAGCTTGGACGGGTCTACGAATTCCTACGAGCAGTACTTC. Its protein product is CASSLDGSTNSYEQYF.

V usage is TRBV2 and J usage is TRBJ2-5; 7 nucleotides line up with TRBD1. Looked up from germline, CDR1 is SNHLY and CDR2 is FYNNEI. CDR3 length: 14 amino acids. V was clipped by 7 bases and J by 3 bases; unmatched bases: 8. The CDR3, as DNA: TGTGCCAGCAACACGGGACAGCGAGAAGAGACCCAGTACTTC. Its protein product is CASNTGQREETQYF. The variable domain in full, completed from reference TRBV2 and TRBJ2-5, reads EPEVTQTPSHQVTQMGQEVILRCVPISNHLYFYWYRQILGQKVEFLVSFYNNEISEKSEIFDDQFSVERPDGSNFTLKIRSTKLEDSAMYFCASNTGQREETQYFGPGTRLLVL.

The chain combines TRBV29-1 with TRBJ1-4, with TRBD1 identical over 9 bases. The CDR3 loop spans 13 amino acids. V was clipped by 7 bases and J by 10 bases; unmatched bases: 10. Germline CDR1 reads SQVTM; CDR2 reads ANQGSEA. This CDR3 is CSGIQGAGGKLFF. The CDR3 region has the DNA TGCAGCGGTATACAGGGGGCAGGAGGAAAACTGTTTTTT.

The V call is TRBV7-2, the J call TRBJ2-1; 9 bases line up with TRBD2. Germline V gives CDR1 SGHTA, CDR2 FQGNSA. The J segment lost 4 bases and the V segment lost 4 bases, leaving 11 bases of the junction unmatched. The CDR3 contains 17 residues. Here the CDR3 reads CASSSQAGGYKYNEQFF. The CDR3 DNA follows: TGTGCCAGCAGCTCCCAGGCGGGGGGGTACAAGTACAATGAGCAGTTCTTC. Full variable domain (remainder filled in from reference TRBV7-2 and TRBJ2-1): GAGVSQSPSNKVTEKGKDVELRCDPISGHTALYWYRQSLGQGLEFLIYFQGNSAPDKSGLPSDRFSAERTGGSVSTLTIQRTQQEDSAVYLCASSSQAGGYKYNEQFFGPGTRLTVL.

The chain joins TRBV5-4 to TRBJ1-2; D might be TRBD1 (5 bases). The germline V gene has CDR1 SGHNT and CDR2 YYREEE (reference sequence). The V gene lost 5 bases and the J gene lost 4 bases, with 9 bases spanning the gap. The CDR3 is 12 amino acids. Here the CDR3 reads CASRRDSYGYTF. The CDR3 nucleotides read TGTGCCAGCAGGAGAGACAGCTATGGCTACACCTTC.

This chain connects TRBV27 to TRBJ2-4; 7 bases are shared with TRBD2. The CDR3 contains 14 residues. Germline lookup yields CDR1 MNHEY and CDR2 SMNVEV (reference sequence). After removal of 3 bases from V and 9 bases from J, the junction contained 8 bases not matched to a gene. CDR3 region: CASSFSGLGSIQYF. The DNA of the CDR3 is TGTGCCAGCAGTTTCTCTGGACTAGGATCCATTCAGTACTTC.

The table lists this clone with a count of one. The chain is built from TRBV10-3 and TRBJ1-1; 9 bases are a match to TRBD1. The length of the CDR3 is 16 residues. Trimming took 0 bases from V and 1 from J; bases not matched to a gene: 3. CDR1 is ENHRY and CDR2 is SYGVKD in the germline V gene. This CDR3 reads CAISESMGQGNTEAFF. In DNA form, the CDR3 reads TGTGCCATCAGTGAGTCGATGGGACAGGGGAACACTGAAGCTTTCTTT.

This rearrangement joins TRBV7-2 to TRBJ2-1; 9 bases align to TRBD2. CDR1 is SGHTA, CDR2 FQGNSA, per germline. J was trimmed by 2 bases and V by 4 bases; bases with no gene match: 3. The CDR3 runs to 15 residues. CDR3 amino acids: CASSSLAGAYNEQFF. DNA for the CDR3: TGTGCCAGCAGCTCATTAGCGGGGGCCTACAATGAGCAGTTCTTC.

The chain employs TRBV11-3 and TRBJ1-2; D remains unclear. CDR1 SGHNT and CDR2 YENEEA come from the germline V gene. Trimming left V 1 base short and J 6 bases short, with 9 bases between. CDR3 size: 13 residues. The CDR3 sequence is CASSLGAGDGYTF. The CDR3 DNA reads as TGTGCCAGCAGCTTAGGGGCGGGAGATGGCTACACCTTC. Variable domain in full (rest from reference TRBV11-3 and TRBJ1-2): EAGVVQSPRYKIIEKKQPVAFWCNPISGHNTLYWYLQNLGQGPELLIRYENEEAVDDSQLPKDRFSAERLKGVDSTLKIQPAELGDSAVYLCASSLGAGDGYTFGSGTRLTVV.

By share, this clone ranks as medium-sized. This rearrangement joins TRBV19 to TRBJ2-1; TRBD2 is a possible D gene (5 bases). The CDR3 sequence is 16 residues long. Germline V gene data show CDR1 as LNHDA and CDR2 as SQIVND (reference sequence). V was cut by 4 bases and J by 5 bases, with 18 bases left in between. The CDR3 region has the DNA TGTGCCAGTAGTAGAGTCGGGGAGATCCCACACAATGAGCAGTTCTTC. Encoded protein: CASSRVGEIPHNEQFF.

The rearrangement links TRBV12-3 or TRBV12-4 to TRBJ1-5; no reliable D call. The CDR3 length is 12 residues. V was clipped by 8 bases and J by 1 base, with 6 bases between them. The CDR3 sequence: CASGLSNQPQHF. In DNA, the CDR3 is TGTGCCAGCGGACTCAGCAATCAGCCCCAGCATTTT.

This rearrangement joins TRBV9 to TRBJ1-4, with TRBD1 as a possible D gene (5 bases). This CDR3 has 15 residues. CDR1 SGDLS and CDR2 YYNGEE come from the germline V gene. V dropped 0 bases and J dropped 8 bases, with 14 bases sitting between them. DNA for the CDR3: TGTGCCAGCAGCGTAGGCGGGGGTCCGGGCGAAAAACTGTTTTTT. The encoded protein is CASSVGGGPGEKLFF.